The 5 T cell receptor beta chains below all came from one sample that was sequenced in a study of memory CD4+ T cells and cytomegalovirus serostatus. The sort gate was single viable CD3+CD4+CD8-CD45RO+ cells for memory CD4+ T cells. Some clones are missing from TCRdb's copy, which holds only in-frame ones; the method was immunoSEQ multiplex PCR. The repertoire consists of about 53,000 clones, with roughly three quarters occurring once and the leading ten covering more than 1%. What was sequenced was memory CD4+ T cells from blood. All receptors come from an adult in good health and CMV-seronegative.

This sequence joins TRBV7-9 and TRBJ2-7, with TRBD2 matching over 11 bases. Germline V CDR1 and CDR2: SEHNR, FQNEAQ (reference sequence). This CDR3 region has 15 residues. The V and J ends lost 4 bases and 2 bases, in that order; junction bases with no gene match: 4. This CDR3 reads CASSSGTSGPYEQYF. The CDR3 DNA sequence: TGTGCCAGCAGCTCCGGGACTAGCGGCCCCTACGAGCAGTACTTC.

The CDR3 protein is CASSLGTGKNSEAFF. For the CDR3, the DNA is TGCGCCAGCAGCTTGGGGACAGGGAAGAATTCTGAAGCTTTCTTT. This sequence joins TRBV5-1 and TRBJ1-1, with 8 bases aligning to TRBD1. The CDR3 runs 15 residues. Germline CDR1 reads SGHRS; CDR2 reads YFSETQ. V was pared by 0 bases and J by 6 bases, with 7 bases of the junction left unmatched.

This rearrangement joins TRBV9 to TRBJ2-1, with 9 bases lining up with TRBD1. In germline, CDR1 is SGDLS, CDR2 YYNGEE. CDR3 length: 14 residues. Germline trimming cut 4 bases from V and 7 bases from J; bases unmatched to any gene: 6. CDR3 sequence: CASSSDRGRNEQFF. CDR3 in DNA: TGTGCCAGCAGCTCAGACAGGGGGAGAAATGAGCAGTTCTTC.

The chain carries TRBV5-1 and TRBJ2-2; the match to TRBD2 covers 8 bases. In germline, CDR1 is SGHRS, CDR2 YFSETQ. With V trimmed by 5 bases and J by 3 bases, 9 bases remained unmatched. CDR3 length: 16 amino acids. CDR3 coding DNA: TGCGCCAGCAGATTAGGGGCCGGGGGGGACACCGGGGAGCTGTTTTTT. Translating gives CASRLGAGGDTGELFF.

This clone was found a few times. V usage is TRBV19 and J usage is TRBJ1-1; D remains unclear. Germline CDR1 is LNHDA and CDR2 is SQIVND (reference sequence). The ends were cut back, 5 bases at V and 7 bases at J, with 8 bases in the middle. CDR3 size: 11 residues. CDR3 amino acids: CASSLRIEAFF. The CDR3 DNA is TGTGCCAGTAGTCTCCGGATTGAAGCTTTCTTT.